Here is one T cell receptor beta chain with its context. Antigen unknown. This record belongs to a study of cytomegalovirus exposure and HLA in healthy donors. Trimming took off 5 bases at V and 8 bases at J, with 21 bases between the two ends. Looked up from germline, CDR1 is SGHNT and CDR2 is YYREEE (reference sequence). This CDR3 region has 15 residues. Primers included in the PCR were 60 Vbeta and 13 Jbeta primers. Measured with immunoSEQ multiplex PCR; TCRdb has only the in-frame clones, and not every one. This table has roughly 110,000 clones, roughly 71% appearing once. Study results and caveats: About 87% or about 30% of the time was how often most TCR beta V segments were productive, according to an earlier analysis. Some V segments, including TRBV6-2 and TRBV6-3, were excluded as indistinguishable.

V usage is TRBV5-4 and J usage is TRBJ2-3; possibly TRBD1 for D (6 bases). The source is a man between 18 and 29 years old in good health and CMV-seropositive. Sequenced input: PBMCs. The CDR3 spells CASSPTGTLTSTQYF. Written as DNA, the CDR3 is TGTGCCAGCAGTCCTACAGGGACCCTTACGAGTACGCAGTATTTT.